Ten or more counts support the clone carrying this T cell receptor (beta chain). As yet, its antigen is unknown. Barcoded TCR alpha and TCR beta cDNA libraries with UMIs came from 5'RACE using constant-segment primers. TCRdb processed the 5' RACE reads anew with MiXCR; each CDR3 protein has one entry. The table has just over 300,000 distinct CDR3 sequences, approximately 20% seen once. The source of the sample is a study of T-cell memory formation after mild COVID-19. Study findings and constraints: Among CD4+ contracting clones, most were CM and EM, and CD8+ ones EMRA. Some clones that responded turned up in pre-infection memory, which suggests that cross-reactive memory joined in.

Germline assignment: CDR1 LGHDT and CDR2 YNNKEL (reference sequence). V trimming: 2 bases; J trimming: 1 base; junction bases outside the gene matches: 4. The CDR3 sequence is 15 residues long. Sequencing used PBMCs or a T cell subset sorted from them (not recorded which). This chain connects TRBV3-1 to TRBJ2-5; 7 nucleotides line up with TRBD1. The sequence derives from a man younger than 30 who had mild COVID-19 (a few samples of this study predate the infection). Cell type and time point are not known. CDR3 in DNA: TGTGCCAGCAGCCAAACAGGGGACCTCCAAGAGACCCAGTACTTC. Its protein product is CASSQTGDLQETQYF.